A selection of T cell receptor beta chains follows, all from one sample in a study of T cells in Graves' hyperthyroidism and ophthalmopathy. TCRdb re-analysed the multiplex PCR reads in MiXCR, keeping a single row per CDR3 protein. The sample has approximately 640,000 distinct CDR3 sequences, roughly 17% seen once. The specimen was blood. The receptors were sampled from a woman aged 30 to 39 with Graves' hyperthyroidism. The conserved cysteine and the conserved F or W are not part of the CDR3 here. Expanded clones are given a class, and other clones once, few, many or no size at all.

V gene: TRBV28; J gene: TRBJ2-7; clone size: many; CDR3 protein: ASSRTHQASYEQY
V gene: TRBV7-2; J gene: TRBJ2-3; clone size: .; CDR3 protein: AGSPNSGANTQY
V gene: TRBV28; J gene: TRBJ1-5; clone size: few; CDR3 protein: ASSTGGGQPQH
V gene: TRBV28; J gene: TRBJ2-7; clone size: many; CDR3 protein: ASGVGGGHYEQY
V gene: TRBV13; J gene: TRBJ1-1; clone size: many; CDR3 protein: ASSTDWNTEAF
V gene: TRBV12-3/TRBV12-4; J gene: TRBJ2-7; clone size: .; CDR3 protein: ASSWELSYEQY
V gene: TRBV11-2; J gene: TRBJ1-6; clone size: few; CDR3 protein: ASSLGVLRDYYSPLH
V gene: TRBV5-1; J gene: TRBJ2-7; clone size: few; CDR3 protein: ASSRTGGFSYEQY
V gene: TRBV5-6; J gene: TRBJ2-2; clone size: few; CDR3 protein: ASSLAGTSGRYTGELF
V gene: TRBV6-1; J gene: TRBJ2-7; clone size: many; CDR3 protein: ASTFGGQGNYEQY
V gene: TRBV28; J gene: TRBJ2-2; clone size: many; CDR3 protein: ASSLAAGVHTGELF
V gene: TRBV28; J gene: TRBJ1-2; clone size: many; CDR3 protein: ATQGGQGANGGYGYT
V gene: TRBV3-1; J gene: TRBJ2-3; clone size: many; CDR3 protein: ASSPGLAGVGATDTQY
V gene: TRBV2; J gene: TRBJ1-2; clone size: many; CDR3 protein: ASRQGQGLSYT
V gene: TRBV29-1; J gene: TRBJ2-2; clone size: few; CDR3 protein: SVGGLAVSGELF
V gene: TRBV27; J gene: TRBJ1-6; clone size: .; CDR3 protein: ASSLPGDSPLH
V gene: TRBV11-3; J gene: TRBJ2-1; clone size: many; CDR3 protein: ASSLGGYYNEQF
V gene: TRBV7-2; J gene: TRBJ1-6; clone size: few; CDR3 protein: ASSLAGQARALH
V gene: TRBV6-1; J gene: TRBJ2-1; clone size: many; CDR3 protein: ASRQTSGPYNEQF
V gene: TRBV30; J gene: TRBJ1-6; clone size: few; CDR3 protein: AWSPRSGDNLPLH
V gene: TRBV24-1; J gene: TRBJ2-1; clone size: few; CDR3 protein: ATSDSVYNEQF
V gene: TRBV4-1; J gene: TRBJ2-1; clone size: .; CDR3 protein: ASSPWTRGAGEQF
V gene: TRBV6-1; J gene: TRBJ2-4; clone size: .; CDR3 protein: ASSEWVRGAKNIQY
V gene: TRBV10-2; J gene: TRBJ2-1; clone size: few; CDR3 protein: ASAHGLAGANNEQF
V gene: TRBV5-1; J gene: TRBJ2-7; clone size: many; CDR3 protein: ASSLAGHDGIYEQY
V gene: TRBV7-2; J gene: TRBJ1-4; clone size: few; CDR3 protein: ASSPNRGTNEKLF
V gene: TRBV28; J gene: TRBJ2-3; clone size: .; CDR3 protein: ASSSPGTSGSGADTQY
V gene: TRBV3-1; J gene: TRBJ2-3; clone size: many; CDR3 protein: ASSQEVGTQY
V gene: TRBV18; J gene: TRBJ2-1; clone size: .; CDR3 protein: ASSPSTSTGNEQF
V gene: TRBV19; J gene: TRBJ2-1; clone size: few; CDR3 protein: ASSIRQGNEQF
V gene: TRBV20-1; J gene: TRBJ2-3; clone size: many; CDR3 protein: SAGSGSRADTQY
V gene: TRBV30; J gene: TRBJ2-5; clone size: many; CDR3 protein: AWSVLQQETQY
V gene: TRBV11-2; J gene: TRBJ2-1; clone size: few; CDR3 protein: ASSLVASGRSSEQF